One and the same sample provided the 18 T cell receptor beta chains below, sequenced in a study of T-cell memory formation after mild COVID-19. Using its own MiXCR run on the 5' RACE reads, TCRdb lists one record per CDR3 protein. The sample records fewer than 140,000 distinct CDR3 sequences, approximately 15% being singletons. The specimen sequenced was PBMCs or a T cell subset sorted from them (not recorded which). Receptors were obtained from an adult woman who had mild COVID-19 (a few samples of this study predate the infection). Cell type and time point are not known.

This clonotype occurred a few times. V usage is TRBV6-5 and J usage is TRBJ2-3; perhaps TRBD2 as D (5 bases). The CDR3 extends over 12 amino acids. Germline-derived CDR1 and CDR2 are MNHEY and SVGAGI. Trimming took off 7 bases at V and 6 bases at J, with 11 bases between the two ends. CDR3 region: CASNRPGDTQYF. For the CDR3, the DNA is TGTGCCAGCAATAGACCGGGGGATACGCAGTATTTT.

The chain is built from TRBV7-9 and TRBJ1-5; D gene unclear. The CDR3 length is 14 residues. From germline, CDR1 is SEHNR and CDR2 FQNEAQ (reference sequence). The V end lost 4 bases, the J end lost 7 bases, and 14 bases lay between the germline ends. CDR3: CASSYGGSGQPQHF. CDR3 sequence (DNA): TGTGCCAGCAGCTACGGCGGGTCGGGCCAGCCCCAGCATTTT.

The chain joins TRBV4-1 to TRBJ2-2; TRBD1 matches at 10 bases. This CDR3 is 15 amino acids long. V lost 5 bases, J lost 5 bases, and 5 bases stayed unmatched. Germline V gene sequence: CDR1 MGHRA, CDR2 YSYEKL. DNA of the CDR3: TGCGCCAGCAGCGTCATGGGACAGGGGACCGGGGAGCTGTTTTTT. Its protein is CASSVMGQGTGELFF.

The chain carries TRBV7-3 and TRBJ2-2, with 11 bases that match TRBD2. The CDR3 is 19 residues long. V lost 4 bases to trimming and J lost 4 bases; unmatched junction nucleotides: 14. CDR1 is SGHTA and CDR2 is FQGTGA in the germline V gene. CDR3 residues: CASSSTKPGTSGITGELFF. The DNA of the CDR3 is TGTGCCAGCAGCTCGACCAAACCCGGGACTAGCGGAATCACCGGGGAGCTGTTTTTT.

The gene calls are TRBV7-9 and TRBJ2-1, with TRBD2 identical over 13 bases. Germline CDR1 is SEHNR and CDR2 is FQNEAQ (reference sequence). CDR3 length: 18 residues. Trimming removed 4 bases from V and 8 bases from J; junction bases left unmatched: 14. Here the CDR3 DNA reads TGTGCCAGCAGCTCAAAAGCGTCGACTAGCGGGAGGATCGATGAGCAGTTCTTC. Translating it yields CASSSKASTSGRIDEQFF. The whole variable domain, filled in from reference TRBV7-9 and TRBJ2-1, reads DTGVSQNPRHKITKRGQNVTFRCDPISEHNRLYWYRQTLGQGPEFLTYFQNEAQLEKSRLLSDRFSAERPKGSFSTLEIQRTEQGDSAMYLCASSSKASTSGRIDEQFFGPGTRLTVL.

The rearrangement uses TRBV7-9 and TRBJ1-5; D gene ambiguous. Trimming pared 0 bases from V and 7 bases from J, leaving 7 bases between. The CDR3 is 13 residues long. Germline CDR1 reads SEHNR; CDR2 reads FQNEAQ (reference sequence). DNA for the CDR3: TGTGCCAGCAGCTTAGCCCATGAACAGCCCCAGCATTTT. Encoded protein: CASSLAHEQPQHF.

This clonotype appeared once. Written as DNA, the CDR3 is TGCGCCAGCAGCCGGTATAGGACTAGCAAAGAGACGCAGTATTTT. It is translated as CASSRYRTSKETQYF. The gene calls are TRBV5-1 and TRBJ2-3, with 8 bases fitting TRBD2. CDR1 is SGHRS and CDR2 is YFSETQ in the germline V gene. This CDR3 is built from 15 residues. With V trimmed by 4 bases and J by 9 bases, 13 bases remained unmatched. Variable domain in full (rest from reference TRBV5-1 and TRBJ2-3): KAGVTQTPRYLIKTRGQQVTLSCSPISGHRSVSWYQQTPGQGLQFLFEYFSETQRNKGNFPGRFSGRQFSNSRSEMNVSTLELGDSALYLCASSRYRTSKETQYFGPGTRLTVL.

The chain employs TRBV20-1 and TRBJ1-2, with D possibly being TRBD1 (6 bases). Trimming removed 1 base from V and 12 bases from J, with 15 bases in between. The CDR3 extends over 12 amino acids. The germline V gene encodes CDR1 DFQATT and CDR2 SNEGSKA (reference sequence). CDR3 region: CSARVGTTEHTF. In DNA, the CDR3 is TGCAGTGCTAGAGTCGGGACAACGGAACACACCTTC.

This clonotype was found a few times. This chain joins TRBV7-2 and TRBJ1-3; D is uncertain. Per germline, CDR1 SGHTA and CDR2 FQGNSA. V shed 1 base and J shed 6 bases, with 7 bases lying between them. The CDR3 loop spans 13 amino acids. CDR3 in amino acids: CASSLDLVNTIYF. Here the CDR3 DNA reads TGTGCCAGCAGCTTAGATCTTGTAAACACCATATATTTT.

This clonotype was seen more than once but under ten times. The genes are TRBV4-2 and TRBJ2-7; the D gene is possibly TRBD2 (5 bases). The CDR3 spans 12 residues. Trimming removed 1 base at V and 7 bases at J, with 8 bases between. CDR1 and CDR2 (germline): LGHNA, YNFKEQ. The CDR3 DNA is TGTGCCAGCAGCCAAGGAAGCGGTGAGCAGTACTTC. Protein: CASSQGSGEQYF.

This clonotype showed up just a few times. J is TRBJ2-7 and V is TRBV7-6; 9 nucleotides align to TRBD1. Germline loops: CDR1 SGHVS, CDR2 FNYEAQ. V gave up 5 bases and J gave up 0 bases; unmatched junction bases: 5. The CDR3 spans 15 residues. The CDR3 loop is CASSTQGAHSYEQYF. In DNA form, the CDR3 reads TGTGCCAGCAGCACACAGGGGGCCCACTCCTACGAGCAGTACTTC.

The chain combines TRBV24-1 with TRBJ2-1; D gene uncertain. V gave up 6 bases and J gave up 0 bases, with 8 bases separating them. The CDR3 totals 14 residues. CDR1 KGHDR and CDR2 SFDVKD come from the germline V gene. In DNA form, the CDR3 reads TGTGCCACCAGTACTGCGAGCTCCTACAATGAGCAGTTCTTC. Its protein is CATSTASSYNEQFF.

This rearrangement joins TRBV20-1 to TRBJ2-7; D might be TRBD1 or TRBD2, each matching 6 bases. CDR1 and CDR2 from the germline V gene are DFQATT and SNEGSKA (reference sequence). Trimming cost V 3 bases and J 5 bases, with 14 bases left between them. CDR3 length: 13 amino acids. The CDR3 loop is CSARDWGANEQYF. CDR3 nucleotide sequence: TGCAGTGCTAGGGATTGGGGGGCCAACGAGCAGTACTTC.

Ten or more counts support this clonotype. The V gene is TRBV23-1, the J gene TRBJ2-3, with 8 bases fitting TRBD2. TRBV23-1 is an ORF, and what it does is uncertain. J gave up 2 bases and V 4 bases, and 23 bases lay outside the gene matches. This CDR3 comprises 21 residues. Here the CDR3 DNA reads TGCGCCAGCAGTCGGGGCAATGGTGGGCGGGAGGACCAGTCGTCCACAGATACGCAGTATTTT. As protein: CASSRGNGGREDQSSTDTQYF.

The table lists this clonotype with a few counts. The chain couples TRBV9 to TRBJ2-7, with 9 bases fitting TRBD1. This CDR3 spans 16 amino acids. V dropped 4 bases and J dropped 0; count of bases not matched to a gene: 8. CDR1 and CDR2 from the germline V gene are SGDLS and YYNGEE. The CDR3, as DNA: TGTGCCAGCAGCATTTCCGGGACAGGGAACTCCTACGAGCAGTACTTC. Translated: CASSISGTGNSYEQYF.

The chain has TRBV14 and TRBJ2-7, with D perhaps matching TRBD2 (6 bases). The germline V gene has CDR1 SGHDN and CDR2 FVKESK. This CDR3 region has 13 residues. V was cut by 7 bases and J by 3 bases, with 13 bases left in between. CDR3 DNA sequence: TGTGCCAGCAACCGGGACTGGGACTACGAGCAGTACTTC. Translating gives CASNRDWDYEQYF.

This clonotype was recorded many times. The CDR3 spells CATSDQGEGTDTQYF. The CDR3 DNA reads TGTGCCACCAGTGATCAGGGAGAAGGGACAGATACGCAGTATTTT. The V and J genes are TRBV24-1 and TRBJ2-3; D may be TRBD1 or TRBD2 (5 bases each). Looked up from germline, CDR1 is KGHDR and CDR2 is SFDVKD. CDR3 size: 15 residues. V dropped 3 bases and J dropped 3 bases, with 12 bases sitting between them.

This rearrangement joins TRBV5-1 to TRBJ2-3, with TRBD2 matching 8 bases. Trimming removed 2 bases from V and 2 bases from J; junction bases left unmatched: 10. CDR1 and CDR2 (germline): SGHRS, YFSETQ. CDR3 size: 17 residues. CDR3 sequence (DNA): TGCGCCAGCAGCTTTGGTCTCGGGGGGGGTGCCACAGATACGCAGTATTTT. This codes for CASSFGLGGGATDTQYF.